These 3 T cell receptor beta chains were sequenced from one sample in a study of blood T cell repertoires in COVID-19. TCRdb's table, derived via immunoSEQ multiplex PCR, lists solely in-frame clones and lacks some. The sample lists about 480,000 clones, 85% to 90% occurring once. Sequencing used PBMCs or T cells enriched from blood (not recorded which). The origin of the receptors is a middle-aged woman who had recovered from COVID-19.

The CDR3 DNA reads as TGTGCCAGCAGCCCGACTCCGGGGATGAACACTGAAGCTTTCTTT. This translates into CASSPTPGMNTEAFF. The V gene is TRBV7-9, the J gene TRBJ1-1, with D hard to call. This CDR3 region has 15 residues. V was cut by 5 bases and J by 0 bases, with 13 bases left in between. The germline gives CDR1 SEHNR, CDR2 FQNEAQ (reference sequence). Based on the CDR3 plus reference TRBV7-9 and TRBJ1-1, the full variable domain is DTGVSQNPRHKITKRGQNVTFRCDPISEHNRLYWYRQTLGQGPEFLTYFQNEAQLEKSRLLSDRFSAERPKGSFSTLEIQRTEQGDSAMYLCASSPTPGMNTEAFFGQGTRLTVV.

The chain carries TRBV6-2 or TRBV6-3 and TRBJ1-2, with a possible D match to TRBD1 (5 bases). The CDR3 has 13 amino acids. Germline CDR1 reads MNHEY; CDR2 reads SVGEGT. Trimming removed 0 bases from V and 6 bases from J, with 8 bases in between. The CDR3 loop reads CASSYSDSNGYTF. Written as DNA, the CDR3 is TGTGCCAGCAGTTACTCCGACAGCAATGGCTACACCTTC.

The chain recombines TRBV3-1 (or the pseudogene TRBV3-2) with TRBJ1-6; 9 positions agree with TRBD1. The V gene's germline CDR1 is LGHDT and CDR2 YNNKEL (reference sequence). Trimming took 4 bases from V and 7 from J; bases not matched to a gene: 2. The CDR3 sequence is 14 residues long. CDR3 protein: CASSPGQGNSPLHF. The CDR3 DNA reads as TGTGCCAGCAGCCCGGGACAGGGAAATTCACCCCTCCACTTT.